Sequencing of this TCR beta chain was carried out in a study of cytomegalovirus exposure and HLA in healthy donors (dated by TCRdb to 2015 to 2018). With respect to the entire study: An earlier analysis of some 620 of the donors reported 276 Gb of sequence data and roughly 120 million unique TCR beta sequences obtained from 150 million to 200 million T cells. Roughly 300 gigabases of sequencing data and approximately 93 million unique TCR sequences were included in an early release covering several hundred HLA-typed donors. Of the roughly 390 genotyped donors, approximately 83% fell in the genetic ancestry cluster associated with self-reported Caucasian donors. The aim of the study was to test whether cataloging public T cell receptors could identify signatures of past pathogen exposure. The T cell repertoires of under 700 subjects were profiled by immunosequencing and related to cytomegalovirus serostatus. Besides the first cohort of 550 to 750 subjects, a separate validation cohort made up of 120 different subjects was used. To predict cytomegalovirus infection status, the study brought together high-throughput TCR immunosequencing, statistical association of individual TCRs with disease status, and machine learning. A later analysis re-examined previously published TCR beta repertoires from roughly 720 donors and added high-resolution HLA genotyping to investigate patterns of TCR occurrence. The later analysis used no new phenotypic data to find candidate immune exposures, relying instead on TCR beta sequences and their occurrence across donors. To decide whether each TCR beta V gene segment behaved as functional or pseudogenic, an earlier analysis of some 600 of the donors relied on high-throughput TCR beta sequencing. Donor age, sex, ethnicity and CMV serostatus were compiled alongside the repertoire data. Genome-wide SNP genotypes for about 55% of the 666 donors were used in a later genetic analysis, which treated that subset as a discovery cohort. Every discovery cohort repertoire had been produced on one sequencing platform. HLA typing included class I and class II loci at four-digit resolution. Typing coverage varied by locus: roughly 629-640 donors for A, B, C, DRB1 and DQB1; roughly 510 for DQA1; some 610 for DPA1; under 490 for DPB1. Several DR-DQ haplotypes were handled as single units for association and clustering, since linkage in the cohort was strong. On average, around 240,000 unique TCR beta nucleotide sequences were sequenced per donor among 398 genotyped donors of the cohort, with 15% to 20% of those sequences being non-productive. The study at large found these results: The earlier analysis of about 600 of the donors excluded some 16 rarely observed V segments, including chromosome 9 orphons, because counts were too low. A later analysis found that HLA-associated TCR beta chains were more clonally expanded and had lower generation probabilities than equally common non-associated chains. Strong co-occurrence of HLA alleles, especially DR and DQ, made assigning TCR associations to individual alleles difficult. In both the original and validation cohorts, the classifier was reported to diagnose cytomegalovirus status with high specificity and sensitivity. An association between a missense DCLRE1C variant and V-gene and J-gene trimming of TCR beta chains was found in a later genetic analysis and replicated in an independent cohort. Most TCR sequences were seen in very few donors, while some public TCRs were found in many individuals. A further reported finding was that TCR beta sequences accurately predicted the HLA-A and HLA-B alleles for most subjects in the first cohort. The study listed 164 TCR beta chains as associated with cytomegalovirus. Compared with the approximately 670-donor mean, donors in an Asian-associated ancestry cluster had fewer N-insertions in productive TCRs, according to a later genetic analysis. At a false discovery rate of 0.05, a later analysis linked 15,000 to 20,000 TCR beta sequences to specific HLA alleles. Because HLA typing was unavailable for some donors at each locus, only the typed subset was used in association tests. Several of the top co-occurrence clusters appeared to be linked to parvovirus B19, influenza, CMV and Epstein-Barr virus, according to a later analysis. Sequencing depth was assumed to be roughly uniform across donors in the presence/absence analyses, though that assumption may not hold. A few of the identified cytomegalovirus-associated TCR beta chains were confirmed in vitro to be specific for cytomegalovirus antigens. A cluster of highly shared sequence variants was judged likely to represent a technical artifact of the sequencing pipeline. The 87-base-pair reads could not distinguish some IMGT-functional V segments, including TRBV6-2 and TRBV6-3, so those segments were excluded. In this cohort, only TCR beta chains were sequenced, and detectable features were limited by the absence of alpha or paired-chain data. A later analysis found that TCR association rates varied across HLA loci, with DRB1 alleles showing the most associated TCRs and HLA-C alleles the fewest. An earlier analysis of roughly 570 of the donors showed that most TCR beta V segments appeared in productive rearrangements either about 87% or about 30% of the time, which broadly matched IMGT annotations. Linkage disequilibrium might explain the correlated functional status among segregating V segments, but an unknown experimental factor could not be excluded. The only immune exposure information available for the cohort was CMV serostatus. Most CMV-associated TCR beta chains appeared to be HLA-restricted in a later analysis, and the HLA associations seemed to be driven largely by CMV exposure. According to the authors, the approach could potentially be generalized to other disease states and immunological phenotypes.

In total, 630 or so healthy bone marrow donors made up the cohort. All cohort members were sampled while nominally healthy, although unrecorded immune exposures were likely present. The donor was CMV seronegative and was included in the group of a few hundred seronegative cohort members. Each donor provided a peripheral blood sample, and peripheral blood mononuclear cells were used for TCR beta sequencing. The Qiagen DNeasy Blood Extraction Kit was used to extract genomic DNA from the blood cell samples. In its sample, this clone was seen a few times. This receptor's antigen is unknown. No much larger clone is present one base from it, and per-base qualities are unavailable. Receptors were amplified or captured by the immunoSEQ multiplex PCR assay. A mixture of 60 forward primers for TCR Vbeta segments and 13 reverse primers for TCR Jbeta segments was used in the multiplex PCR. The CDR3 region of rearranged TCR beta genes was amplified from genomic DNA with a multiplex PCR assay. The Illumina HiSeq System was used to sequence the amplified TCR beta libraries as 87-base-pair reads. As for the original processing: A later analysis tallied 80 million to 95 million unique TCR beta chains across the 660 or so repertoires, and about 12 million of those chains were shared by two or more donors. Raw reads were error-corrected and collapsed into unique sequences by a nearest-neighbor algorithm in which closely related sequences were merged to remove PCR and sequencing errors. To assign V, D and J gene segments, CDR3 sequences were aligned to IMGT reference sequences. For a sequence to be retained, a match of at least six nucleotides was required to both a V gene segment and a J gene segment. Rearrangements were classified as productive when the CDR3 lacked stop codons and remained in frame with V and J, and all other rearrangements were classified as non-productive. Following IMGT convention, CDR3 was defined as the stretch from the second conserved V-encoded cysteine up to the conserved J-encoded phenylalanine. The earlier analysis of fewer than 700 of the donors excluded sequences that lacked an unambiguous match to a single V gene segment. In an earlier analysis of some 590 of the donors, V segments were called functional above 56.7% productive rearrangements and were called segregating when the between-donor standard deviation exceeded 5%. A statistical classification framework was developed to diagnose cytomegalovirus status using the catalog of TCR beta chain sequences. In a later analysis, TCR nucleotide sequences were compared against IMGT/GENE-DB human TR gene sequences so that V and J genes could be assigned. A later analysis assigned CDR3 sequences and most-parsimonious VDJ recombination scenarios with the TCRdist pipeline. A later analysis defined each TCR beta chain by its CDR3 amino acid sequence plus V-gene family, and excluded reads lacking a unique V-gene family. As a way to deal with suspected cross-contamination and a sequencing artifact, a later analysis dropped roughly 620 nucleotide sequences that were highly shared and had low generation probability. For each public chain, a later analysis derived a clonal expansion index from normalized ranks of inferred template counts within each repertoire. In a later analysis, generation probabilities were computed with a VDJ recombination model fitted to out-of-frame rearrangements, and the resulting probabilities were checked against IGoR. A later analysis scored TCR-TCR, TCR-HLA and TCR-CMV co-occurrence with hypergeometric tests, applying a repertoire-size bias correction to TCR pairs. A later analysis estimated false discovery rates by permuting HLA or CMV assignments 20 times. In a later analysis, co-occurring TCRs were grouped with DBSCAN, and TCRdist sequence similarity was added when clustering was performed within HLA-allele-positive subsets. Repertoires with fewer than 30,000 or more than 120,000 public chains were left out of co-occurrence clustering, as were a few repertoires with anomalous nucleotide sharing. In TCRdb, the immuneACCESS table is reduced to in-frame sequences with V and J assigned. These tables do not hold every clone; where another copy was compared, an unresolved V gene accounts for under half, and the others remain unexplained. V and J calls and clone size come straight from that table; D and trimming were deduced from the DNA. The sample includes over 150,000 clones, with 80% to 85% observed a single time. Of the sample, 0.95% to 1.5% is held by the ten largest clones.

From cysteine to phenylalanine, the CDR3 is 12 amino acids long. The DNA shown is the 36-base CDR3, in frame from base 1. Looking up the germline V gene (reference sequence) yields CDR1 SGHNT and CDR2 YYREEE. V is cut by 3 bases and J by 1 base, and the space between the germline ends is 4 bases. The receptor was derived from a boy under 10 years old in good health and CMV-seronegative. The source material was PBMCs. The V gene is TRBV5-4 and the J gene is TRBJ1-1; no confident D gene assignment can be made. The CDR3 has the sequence CASSWANTEAFF. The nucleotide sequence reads TGTGCCAGCAGCTGGGCGAACACTGAAGCTTTCTTT.